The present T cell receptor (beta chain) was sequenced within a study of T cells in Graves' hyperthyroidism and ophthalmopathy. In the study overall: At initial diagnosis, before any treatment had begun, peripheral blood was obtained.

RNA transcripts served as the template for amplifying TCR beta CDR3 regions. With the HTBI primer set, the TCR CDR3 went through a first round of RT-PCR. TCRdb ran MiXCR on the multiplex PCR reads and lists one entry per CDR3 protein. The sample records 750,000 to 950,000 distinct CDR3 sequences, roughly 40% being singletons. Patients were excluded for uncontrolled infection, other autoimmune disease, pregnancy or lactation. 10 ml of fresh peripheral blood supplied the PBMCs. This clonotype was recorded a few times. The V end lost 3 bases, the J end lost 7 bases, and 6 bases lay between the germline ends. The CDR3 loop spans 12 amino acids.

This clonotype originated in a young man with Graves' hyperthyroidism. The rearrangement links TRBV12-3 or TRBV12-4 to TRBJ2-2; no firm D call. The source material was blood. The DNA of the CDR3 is TGTGCCAGCAGTTTTGGTCACGGGGAGCTGTTTTTT. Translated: CASSFGHGELFF.